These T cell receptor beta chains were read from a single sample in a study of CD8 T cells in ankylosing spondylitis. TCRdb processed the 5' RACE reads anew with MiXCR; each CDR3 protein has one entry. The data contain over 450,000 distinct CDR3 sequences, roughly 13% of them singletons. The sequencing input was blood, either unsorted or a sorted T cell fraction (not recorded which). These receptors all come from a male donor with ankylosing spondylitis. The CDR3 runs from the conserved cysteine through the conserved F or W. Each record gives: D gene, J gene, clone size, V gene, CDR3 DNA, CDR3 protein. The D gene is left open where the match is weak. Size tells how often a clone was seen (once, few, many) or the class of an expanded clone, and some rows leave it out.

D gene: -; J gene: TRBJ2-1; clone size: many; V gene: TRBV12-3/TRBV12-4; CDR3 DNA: TGTGCCAGCAGTTTTGGAGGGGGCTCAGTCGATGAGCAGTTCTTC; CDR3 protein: CASSFGGGSVDEQFF
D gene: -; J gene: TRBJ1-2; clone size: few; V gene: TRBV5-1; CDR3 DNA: TGCGCCAGCAGCTTCTTACAGGGTTCACAGGGCTACACCTTC; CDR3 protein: CASSFLQGSQGYTF
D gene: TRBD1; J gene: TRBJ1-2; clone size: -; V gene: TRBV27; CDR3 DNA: TGTGCCAGCAGTAAACCGGGACAGGGGCTAGGCTACACCTTC; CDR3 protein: CASSKPGQGLGYTF
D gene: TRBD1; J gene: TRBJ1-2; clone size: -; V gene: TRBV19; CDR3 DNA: TGTGCCAGTAGTTTTGGACAGGGCGTCTGTGGCTACACCTTC; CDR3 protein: CASSFGQGVCGYTF
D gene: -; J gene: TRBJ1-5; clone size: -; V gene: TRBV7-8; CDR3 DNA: TGTGCCAGCAGCTTAGGGGCAGGGCCAAATAGCAATCAGCCCCAGCATTTT; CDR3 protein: CASSLGAGPNSNQPQHF
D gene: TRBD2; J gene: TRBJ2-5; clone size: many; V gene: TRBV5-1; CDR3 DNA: TGCGCCAGCAGCCTAGGGACTAACCAAGAGACCCAGTACTTC; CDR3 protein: CASSLGTNQETQYF
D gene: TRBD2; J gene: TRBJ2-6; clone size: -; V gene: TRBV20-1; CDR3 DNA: TGCAGTGCTAGAGACGGGACTAAGGCAGGGACTGGGGCCAACGTCCTGACTTTC; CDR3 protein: CSARDGTKAGTGANVLTF
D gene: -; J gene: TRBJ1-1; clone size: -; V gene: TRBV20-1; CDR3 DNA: TGCAGTGCTAGGATACAGGGTTTAAGGGAAGCTTTCTTT; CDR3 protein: CSARIQGLREAFF
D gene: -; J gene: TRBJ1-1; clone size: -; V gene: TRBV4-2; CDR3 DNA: TGTGCCAGCAGCCAAGATCGGAGAGGGGGGTACACTGAAGCTTCCTTT; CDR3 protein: CASSQDRRGGYTEASF
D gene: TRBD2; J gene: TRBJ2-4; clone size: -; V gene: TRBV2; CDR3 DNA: TGTGCCAGCACTGGACTAGAGGGCGGAAACATTCAGTACTTC; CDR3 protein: CASTGLEGGNIQYF
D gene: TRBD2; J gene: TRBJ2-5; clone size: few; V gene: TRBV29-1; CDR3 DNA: TGCAGCGTTGTGGGGACTAGTGTGTCAGAGACCCAGTACTTC; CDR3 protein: CSVVGTSVSETQYF
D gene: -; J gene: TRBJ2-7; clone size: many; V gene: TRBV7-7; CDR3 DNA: TGTGCCAGCAGCCCGGGACTCGAATTGGGGGAGCAGTACTTC; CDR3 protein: CASSPGLELGEQYF
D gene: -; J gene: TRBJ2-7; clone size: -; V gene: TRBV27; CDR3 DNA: TGTGCCAGCGGCGCGGGGCGAACCTACGAGCAGTACTTC; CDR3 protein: CASGAGRTYEQYF
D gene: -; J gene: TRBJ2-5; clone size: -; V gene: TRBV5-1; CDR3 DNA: TGCGCCAGCTCCAGCAGGAGTGCCTACCAAGAGACCCAGTACTTC; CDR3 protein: CASSSRSAYQETQYF
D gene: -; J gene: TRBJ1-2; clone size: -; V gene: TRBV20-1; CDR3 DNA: TGCAGTGCTGGTCAAGGGTTGGGCAGGGCGGGCGGCTACACCTTC; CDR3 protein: CSAGQGLGRAGGYTF
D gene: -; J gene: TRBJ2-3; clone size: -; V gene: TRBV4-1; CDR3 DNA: TGCGCCAGCAGCCAAGCTAGAAGCGGCAACACGGGCACAGATACGCAGTATTTT; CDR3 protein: CASSQARSGNTGTDTQYF
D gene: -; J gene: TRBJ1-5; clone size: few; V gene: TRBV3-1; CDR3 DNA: TGTGCCAGCAGCCAAGACGAGAGACGACCCCAGCATTTT; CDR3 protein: CASSQDERRPQHF
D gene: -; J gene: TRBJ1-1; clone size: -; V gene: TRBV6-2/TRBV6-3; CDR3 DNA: TGTGCCAGCAACGACAATCTGAACACTGAAGCTTTCTTT; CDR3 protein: CASNDNLNTEAFF
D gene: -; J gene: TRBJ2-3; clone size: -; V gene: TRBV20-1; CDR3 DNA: TGCAGTGCGGCGCGAAGCACAGATACGCAGTATTTT; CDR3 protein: CSAARSTDTQYF
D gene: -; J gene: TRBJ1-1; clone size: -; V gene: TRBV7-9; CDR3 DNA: TGTGCCAGCAGCTTGACAGATAACACTGAAGCTTCCTTT; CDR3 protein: CASSLTDNTEASF
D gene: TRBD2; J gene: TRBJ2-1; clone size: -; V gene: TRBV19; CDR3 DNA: TGTGCCAGCAAAATTAGCGGGAGGGCCCTCGGTGAGCAGTTCTTC; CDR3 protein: CASKISGRALGEQFF
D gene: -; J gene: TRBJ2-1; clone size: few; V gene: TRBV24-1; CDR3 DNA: TGTGCCACCAGTGATTTACAGAGTGAGCAGTTCTTC; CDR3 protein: CATSDLQSEQFF